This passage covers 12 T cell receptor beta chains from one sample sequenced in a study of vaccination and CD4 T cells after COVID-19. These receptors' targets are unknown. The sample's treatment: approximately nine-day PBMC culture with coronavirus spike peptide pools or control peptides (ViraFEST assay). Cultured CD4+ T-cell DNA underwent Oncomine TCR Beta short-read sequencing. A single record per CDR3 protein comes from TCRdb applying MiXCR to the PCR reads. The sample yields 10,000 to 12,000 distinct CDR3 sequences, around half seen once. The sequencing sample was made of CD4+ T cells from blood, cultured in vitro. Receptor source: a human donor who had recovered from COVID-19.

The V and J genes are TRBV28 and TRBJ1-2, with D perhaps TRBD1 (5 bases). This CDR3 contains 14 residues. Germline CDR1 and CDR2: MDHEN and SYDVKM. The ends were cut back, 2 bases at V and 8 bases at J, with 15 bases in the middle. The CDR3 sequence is CASSLGTHGWGYTF. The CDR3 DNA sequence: TGTGCCAGCAGTTTAGGGACCCATGGCTGGGGCTACACCTTC.

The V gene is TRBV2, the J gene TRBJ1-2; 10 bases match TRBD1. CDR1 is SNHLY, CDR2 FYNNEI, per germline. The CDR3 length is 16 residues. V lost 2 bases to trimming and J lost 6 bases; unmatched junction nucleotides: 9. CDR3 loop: CASSELWTGGIDGYTF. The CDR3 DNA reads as TGTGCCAGCAGTGAACTTTGGACAGGGGGTATCGATGGCTACACCTTC.

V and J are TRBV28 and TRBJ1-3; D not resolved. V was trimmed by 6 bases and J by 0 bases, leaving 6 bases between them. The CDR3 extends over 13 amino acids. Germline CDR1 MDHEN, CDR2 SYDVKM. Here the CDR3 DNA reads TGTGCCAGCAGATCCGGCTCTGGAAACACCATATATTTT. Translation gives CASRSGSGNTIYF.

CDR3 nucleotide sequence: TGTGCCAGCAGCTCCCCGCGAGGTCCTCGGAACACTGAAGCTTTCTTT. Translated: CASSSPRGPRNTEAFF. The V and J genes are TRBV28 and TRBJ1-1; unclear D gene. Germline CDR1 reads MDHEN; CDR2 reads SYDVKM. The CDR3 is 16 amino acids. The germline V and J ends were trimmed by 6 bases and 1 base, with 18 bases remaining between them.

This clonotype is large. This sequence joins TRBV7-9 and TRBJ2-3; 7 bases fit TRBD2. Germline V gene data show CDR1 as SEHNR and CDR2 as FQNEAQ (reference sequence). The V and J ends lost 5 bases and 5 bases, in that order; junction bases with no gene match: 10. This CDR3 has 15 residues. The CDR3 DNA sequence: TGTGCCAGCAGCCCGGGAAGCCCGGGGGGAGATACGCAGTATTTT. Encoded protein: CASSPGSPGGDTQYF.

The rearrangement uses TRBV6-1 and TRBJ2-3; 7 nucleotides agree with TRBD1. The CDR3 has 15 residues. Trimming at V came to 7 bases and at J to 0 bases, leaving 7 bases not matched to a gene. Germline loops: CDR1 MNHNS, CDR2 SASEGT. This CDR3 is CASNSGTVSTDTQYF. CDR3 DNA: TGTGCCAGCAATTCCGGGACAGTAAGCACAGATACGCAGTATTTT.

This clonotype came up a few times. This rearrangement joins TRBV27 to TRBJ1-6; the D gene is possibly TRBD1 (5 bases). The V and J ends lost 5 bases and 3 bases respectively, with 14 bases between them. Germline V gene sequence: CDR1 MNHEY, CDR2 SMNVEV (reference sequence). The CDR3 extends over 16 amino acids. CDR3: CASSLSRRVYNSPLHF. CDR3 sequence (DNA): TGTGCCAGCAGTCTCTCCCGCAGGGTCTATAATTCACCCCTCCACTTT.

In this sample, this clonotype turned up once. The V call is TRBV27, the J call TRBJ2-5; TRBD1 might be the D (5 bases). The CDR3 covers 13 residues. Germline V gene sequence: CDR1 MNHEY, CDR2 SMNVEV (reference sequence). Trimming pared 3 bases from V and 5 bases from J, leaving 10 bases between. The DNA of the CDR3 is TGTGCCAGCAGTTTCAGGGTCATGGAGACCCAGTACTTC. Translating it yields CASSFRVMETQYF.

The chain's CDR3 is CASSLLGTGDYGYTF. The CDR3 nucleotides are TGTGCCAGCAGCCTTCTAGGGACAGGAGACTATGGCTACACCTTC. The chain couples TRBV11-2 to TRBJ1-2; TRBD1 agrees at 8 bases. The CDR3 contains 15 residues. Unmatched junction bases numbered 8, after V lost 5 bases and J lost 3 bases. Germline CDR1 reads SGHAT; CDR2 reads FQNNGV.

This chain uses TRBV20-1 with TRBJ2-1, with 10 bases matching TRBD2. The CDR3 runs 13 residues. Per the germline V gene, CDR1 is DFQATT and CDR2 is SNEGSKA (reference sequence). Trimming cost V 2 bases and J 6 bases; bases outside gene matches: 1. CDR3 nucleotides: TGCAGTGCTAGAACTAGCGGGACCAATGAGCAGTTCTTC. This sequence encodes CSARTSGTNEQFF.

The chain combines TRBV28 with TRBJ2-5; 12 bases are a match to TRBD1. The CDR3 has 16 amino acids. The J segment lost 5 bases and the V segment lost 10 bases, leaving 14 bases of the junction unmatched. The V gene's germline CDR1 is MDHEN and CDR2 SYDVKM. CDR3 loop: CATLNRGQGASETQYF. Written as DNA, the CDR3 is TGTGCCACCTTAAATCGGGGACAGGGGGCCTCGGAGACCCAGTACTTC.

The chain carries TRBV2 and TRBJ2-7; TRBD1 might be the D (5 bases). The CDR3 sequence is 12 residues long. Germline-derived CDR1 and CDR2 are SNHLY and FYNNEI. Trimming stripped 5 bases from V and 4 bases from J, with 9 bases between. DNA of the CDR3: TGTGCCAGCAGTTACCAGGGATACGAGCAGTACTTC. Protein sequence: CASSYQGYEQYF. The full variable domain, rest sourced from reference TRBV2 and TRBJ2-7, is EPEVTQTPSHQVTQMGQEVILRCVPISNHLYFYWYRQILGQKVEFLVSFYNNEISEKSEIFDDQFSVERPDGSNFTLKIRSTKLEDSAMYFCASSYQGYEQYFGPGTRLTVT.